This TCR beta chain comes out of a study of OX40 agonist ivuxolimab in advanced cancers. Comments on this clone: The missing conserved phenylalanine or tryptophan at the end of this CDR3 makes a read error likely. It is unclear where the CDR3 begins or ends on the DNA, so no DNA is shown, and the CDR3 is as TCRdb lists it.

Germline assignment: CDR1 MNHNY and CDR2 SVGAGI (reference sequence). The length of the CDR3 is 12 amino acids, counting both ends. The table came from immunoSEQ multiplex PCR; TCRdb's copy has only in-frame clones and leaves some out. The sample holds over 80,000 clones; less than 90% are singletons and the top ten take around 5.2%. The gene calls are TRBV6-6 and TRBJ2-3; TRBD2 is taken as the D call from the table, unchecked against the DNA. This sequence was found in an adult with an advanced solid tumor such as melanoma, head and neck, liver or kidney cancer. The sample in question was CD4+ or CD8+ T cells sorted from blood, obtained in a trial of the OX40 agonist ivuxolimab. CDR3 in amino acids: CASSYSEGGAVV.